Following are 11 T cell receptor beta chains from one sample sequenced in a study of regulatory T cells in long-lasting Graves disease. According to the study, TCR beta libraries were built with iRepertoire HTBI primers and CDR3-region Arm-PCR. TCRdb re-derived calls from the multiplex PCR reads in MiXCR, one entry per CDR3 protein. The sample gives 500,000 or so distinct CDR3 sequences, around 15% of which show up once; about 12% is in the top ten. Documented time point: newly diagnosed GD, antithyroid drugs for less than 3 months. Preparation of the TCR library used RNA extracted from PBMCs. This sample also appeared in a second study, on T cells in Graves' hyperthyroidism and ophthalmopathy.

Sequenced material: peripheral blood mononuclear cells (PBMCs), taken at new diagnosis, from a patient treated with antithyroid drugs. The receptor source for this set is a middle-aged man with Graves disease.

This clonotype was detected ten times or more. V usage is TRBV13 and J usage is TRBJ2-1, with TRBD1 identical over 9 bases. V gave up 3 bases and J gave up 9 bases; unmatched junction bases: 6. Germline-derived CDR1 and CDR2 are PRHDT and FYEKMQ (reference sequence). This CDR3 region has 14 residues. The CDR3 sequence: CASSLGQGGSEQFF. CDR3 nucleotides: TGTGCCAGCAGCTTGGGACAGGGTGGGAGTGAGCAGTTCTTC.

This clonotype showed up many times. The V and J genes are TRBV5-1 and TRBJ2-5, with D possibly being TRBD1 (6 bases). Looked up from germline, CDR1 is SGHRS and CDR2 is YFSETQ. V lost 0 bases and J 4 bases, leaving 13 bases between the germline ends. The CDR3 runs 15 residues. CDR3 in amino acids: CASSLGPARGETQYF. CDR3 nucleotide sequence: TGCGCCAGCAGCTTGGGGCCGGCCAGGGGAGAGACCCAGTACTTC. The full variable domain, with the rest looked up from reference TRBV5-1 and TRBJ2-5, is KAGVTQTPRYLIKTRGQQVTLSCSPISGHRSVSWYQQTPGQGLQFLFEYFSETQRNKGNFPGRFSGRQFSNSRSEMNVSTLELGDSALYLCASSLGPARGETQYFGPGTRLLVL.

The V and J genes are TRBV25-1 and TRBJ2-7; D remains unclear. V was shortened by 2 bases and J by 3 bases, with 8 bases between the two germline ends. The CDR3 spans 13 residues. Looked up from germline, CDR1 is MGHDK and CDR2 is SYGVNS. The CDR3 region has the DNA TGTGCCAGCAGTGAAGAGTTCTTCTACGAGCAGTACTTC. As protein: CASSEEFFYEQYF.

This clonotype has a count of ten or more. The rearrangement links TRBV30 to TRBJ1-5; no clear D gene. Trimming left V 1 base short and J 1 base short, with 8 bases between. The CDR3 is made up of 14 amino acids. Germline assignment: CDR1 GTSNPN and CDR2 SVGIG (reference sequence). In DNA, the CDR3 is TGTGCCTGGAGTGCGCTAGGGAGCAATCAGCCCCAGCATTTT. As protein: CAWSALGSNQPQHF.

The V gene is TRBV4-1, the J gene TRBJ2-7, with 11 positions matching TRBD1. V lost 3 bases to trimming and J lost 5 bases; unmatched junction nucleotides: 6. CDR1 is MGHRA, CDR2 YSYEKL, per germline. The CDR3 is 15 amino acids. Written as DNA, the CDR3 is TGCGCCAGCAGCCAGCCGGGACAGGGGGATCACGAGCAGTACTTC. Residues: CASSQPGQGDHEQYF.

This clonotype has at least ten counts. The genes are TRBV2 and TRBJ2-3; unclear D gene. Germline assignment: CDR1 SNHLY and CDR2 FYNNEI. V dropped 3 bases and J dropped 3 bases, with 16 bases sitting between them. The CDR3 runs 16 residues. The CDR3 nucleotides are TGTGCCAGCAGTGATCACGAGAGCCTCCTAACAGATACGCAGTATTTT. It codes for CASSDHESLLTDTQYF.

The rearrangement joins TRBV7-2 to TRBJ2-7; D gene uncertain. The CDR3 is 15 residues long. Trimming shortened V by 1 base and J by 0 bases, and 10 bases separated the two germline ends. Germline CDR1 and CDR2: SGHTA and FQGNSA. CDR3 bases: TGTGCCAGCAGCTTAGGGGTGGGGAACTCCTACGAGCAGTACTTC. This codes for CASSLGVGNSYEQYF. Using reference TRBV7-2 and TRBJ2-7 for the parts outside the CDR3, the full variable domain is GAGVSQSPSNKVTEKGKDVELRCDPISGHTALYWYRQSLGQGLEFLIYFQGNSAPDKSGLPSDRFSAERTGGSVSTLTIQRTQQEDSAVYLCASSLGVGNSYEQYFGPGTRLTVT.

This clonotype turned up a few times. Here the CDR3 DNA reads TGTGCCAGTAGTATAAGGGGGAATCAGGACACTGAAGCTTTCTTT. As protein: CASSIRGNQDTEAFF. The rearrangement links TRBV19 to TRBJ1-1; TRBD1 might be the D (6 bases). V was shortened by 2 bases and J by 3 bases, with 13 bases between the two germline ends. The V gene's germline CDR1 is LNHDA and CDR2 SQIVND (reference sequence). The CDR3 loop spans 15 amino acids.

A note on this clonotype: With a much larger clone just one base away, this may be a read error. This chain joins TRBV7-2 and TRBJ2-7, with D unclear. V was trimmed by 0 bases and J by 7 bases, leaving 10 bases between them. Germline V gene data show CDR1 as SGHTA and CDR2 as FQGNSA. The CDR3 sequence is 13 residues long. This chain's CDR3 is CASSLAIYNEQYF. The CDR3 DNA is TGTGCCAGCAGCTTAGCCATCTACAATGAGCAGTACTTC.

This clonotype was observed at least ten times. The V gene is TRBV7-8, the J gene TRBJ2-1; 7 bases agree with TRBD2. The CDR3 spans 15 residues. Germline loops: CDR1 SGHVS, CDR2 FQNEAQ. Germline trimming cut 2 bases from V and 7 bases from J; bases unmatched to any gene: 8. The CDR3 loop reads CASSLKISGRNEQFF. The CDR3 bases are TGTGCCAGCAGCTTAAAGATATCCGGGAGGAATGAGCAGTTCTTC.

This clonotype appeared many times. The chain uses TRBV11-2 and TRBJ2-5; 7 bases fit TRBD1. Germline V gene lookup returns CDR1 SGHAT and CDR2 FQNNGV. V shed 8 bases, J shed 2 bases, and the junction held 5 bases outside the gene matches. The CDR3 runs to 13 residues. As DNA, the CDR3 is TGTGCCAGCTCGGGACAGCTACAAGAGACCCAGTACTTC. As protein: CASSGQLQETQYF.